The present T cell receptor beta chain was sequenced within a study of T cells in Graves' hyperthyroidism and ophthalmopathy. Uncontrolled infection, other autoimmune disease, pregnancy or lactation excluded patients. RNA transcripts provided the source from which TCR beta CDR3 regions were amplified. TCR CDR3 underwent first-round RT-PCR with the HTBI primer set. From the multiplex PCR reads, TCRdb called clonotypes with MiXCR, one entry per CDR3 protein. This sample has 500,000 to 650,000 distinct CDR3 sequences; about 15% occur once, and the top ten carry around 17%. As for this clonotype: Its antigen remains unidentified.

Study-wide results and caveats: Also found in blood were most expanded thyroid clonotypes above 0.001.

The germline gives CDR1 SNHLY, CDR2 FYNNEI. The CDR3 is 16 amino acids. The V gene lost 6 bases and the J gene lost 4 bases, with 18 bases spanning the gap. The V gene is TRBV2, the J gene TRBJ2-2; D possibly corresponds to TRBD2 (6 bases). The TCR originated in a woman aged 18-29 years with Graves' ophthalmopathy. The specimen was blood. The CDR3: CASRDLRGAGTGELFF. Here the CDR3 DNA reads TGTGCCAGCAGAGACCTCCGCGGGGCGGGCACCGGGGAGCTGTTTTTT.